The 9 T cell receptor beta chains listed next were all sequenced from one sample in a study of shared T cell receptors in the human thymus. The protocol was immunoSEQ multiplex PCR, while the TCRdb copy is restricted to in-frame clones and leaves out a portion. The repertoire has just under 550,000 clones, 70% to 80% of them found once; the top ten carry around 0.013%. These records were also assigned to another study, of human thymus T cells.

Specimen: thymocytes. These receptors all stem from a boy in the first two years of life with a congenital heart defect.

V and J are TRBV4-1 and TRBJ1-4; 10 nucleotides align to TRBD1. Germline CDR1 reads MGHRA; CDR2 reads YSYEKL. The length of the CDR3 is 15 residues. V shed 3 bases, J shed 4 bases, and the junction held 2 bases outside the gene matches. CDR3: CASSQDRGVNEKLFF. Written as DNA, the CDR3 is TGCGCCAGCAGCCAGGACAGGGGGGTTAATGAAAAACTGTTTTTT.

This chain joins TRBV19 and TRBJ2-2; 9 bases are a match to TRBD1. Germline-derived CDR1 and CDR2 are LNHDA and SQIVND (reference sequence). This CDR3 is built from 16 residues. Trimming removed 8 bases from V and 7 bases from J; junction bases left unmatched: 14. The CDR3 nucleotides read TGTGCCAGTTCCCCCCCGCCGACAGGGGGATACGGGGAGCTGTTTTTT. This encodes CASSPPPTGGYGELFF.

The chain carries TRBV19 and TRBJ1-5, with D perhaps TRBD1 (5 bases). This CDR3 spans 13 amino acids. Per germline, CDR1 LNHDA and CDR2 SQIVND (reference sequence). V lost 3 bases to trimming and J lost 9 bases, with 12 bases between them. The CDR3 loop reads CASSIGRGGPQHF. The DNA for the CDR3 is TGTGCCAGTAGTATTGGCCGGGGGGGGCCCCAGCATTTT.

The chain joins TRBV11-1 to TRBJ1-1, with D possibly TRBD1 on 5 matching bases. Germline CDR1 SGHAT, CDR2 FQDESV (reference sequence). The CDR3 covers 16 residues. The V and J ends lost 5 bases and 0 bases respectively, with 16 bases between them. DNA for the CDR3: TGTGCCAGCAGCGGATGTTCGACAGAGATGAACACTGAAGCTTTCTTT. It specifies CASSGCSTEMNTEAFF.

This clone was recorded a few times. The rearrangement links TRBV5-4 to TRBJ1-3, with unresolved D. V was clipped by 0 bases and J by 2 bases, with 12 bases between them. Germline V CDR1 and CDR2: SGHNT, YYREEE (reference sequence). CDR3 length: 16 amino acids. This CDR3 reads CASSLEVRGAGNTIYF. The CDR3 DNA is TGTGCCAGCAGCTTGGAAGTACGGGGAGCTGGAAACACCATATATTTT. The full variable domain, in which reference TRBV5-4 and TRBJ1-3 provide the parts outside the CDR3, is ETGVTQSPTHLIKTRGQQVTLRCSSQSGHNTVSWYQQALGQGPQFIFQYYREEENGRGNFPPRFSGLQFPNYSSELNVNALELDDSALYLCASSLEVRGAGNTIYFGEGSWLTVV.

The CDR3 sequence is CASSYYTSSGANVLTF. In DNA, the CDR3 is TGTGCCAGCAGTTACTACACCAGCTCTGGGGCCAACGTCCTGACTTTC. The chain recombines TRBV6-5 with TRBJ2-6; D not resolved. CDR3 length: 16 residues. Looked up from germline, CDR1 is MNHEY and CDR2 is SVGAGI. Between the trimmed V and J ends, which lost 1 base and 0 bases, there was a span of 7 bases.

J is TRBJ2-7 and V is TRBV19, with D possibly being TRBD1 (5 bases). This CDR3 contains 13 residues. V gave up 2 bases and J gave up 5 bases, with 10 bases separating them. The germline V gene encodes CDR1 LNHDA and CDR2 SQIVND (reference sequence). The CDR3 nucleotides read TGTGCCAGTAGTATAAACAGGAACCACGAGCAGTACTTC. This codes for CASSINRNHEQYF.

V and J are TRBV5-1 and TRBJ2-7; TRBD2 is a possible D gene (5 bases). Trimming removed 0 bases from V and 3 bases from J, with 19 bases in between. CDR1 is SGHRS and CDR2 is YFSETQ in the germline V gene. The CDR3 covers 17 residues. The CDR3 DNA follows: TGCGCCAGCAGCTTGGGTGCCCTACTAGGTTGGGACTACGAGCAGTACTTC. Protein sequence: CASSLGALLGWDYEQYF.

On this clone: At the DNA level, this CDR3 is encoded by other sequences in the same sample as well. The chain uses TRBV4-1 and TRBJ2-7, with D tentatively TRBD1 (6 bases). CDR3 length equals 15 residues. The germline gives CDR1 MGHRA, CDR2 YSYEKL. Trimming cost V 6 bases and J 0 bases, with 15 bases left between them. The CDR3 protein is CASSQRRTDSYEQYF. CDR3 DNA: TGCGCCAGCAGTCAGAGGCGGACAGACTCCTACGAGCAGTACTTC.